Below are 10 T cell receptor beta chains sequenced from a single sample in a study of cytomegalovirus exposure and HLA in healthy donors. The PCR ran on 60 Vbeta and 13 Jbeta primers. The repertoire was sequenced with immunoSEQ multiplex PCR; TCRdb's copy has only in-frame clones and lacks some. The table lists 150,000 or so clones, about 73% of them singletons. The sequencing input was PBMCs. All receptors derive from a man aged 35 to 55 in good health and CMV-seropositive.

This clone was counted a few times. J is TRBJ1-5 and V is TRBV2; D is ambiguous. The germline V and J ends were trimmed by 3 bases and 4 bases, with 10 bases remaining between them. The CDR3 is 14 amino acids. CDR1 and CDR2 from the germline V gene are SNHLY and FYNNEI. CDR3 bases: TGTGCCAGCAGTGAGCCCCCGCGGAATCAGCCCCAGCATTTT. It translates to CASSEPPRNQPQHF.

This chain links TRBV7-9 with TRBJ1-1, with D perhaps matching TRBD1 (6 bases). The CDR3 spans 15 residues. Trimming shortened V by 3 bases and J by 1 base, and 12 bases separated the two germline ends. CDR1 is SEHNR, CDR2 FQNEAQ, per germline (reference sequence). The chain's CDR3 is CASSFPQGRNTEAFF. CDR3 coding DNA: TGTGCCAGCAGCTTCCCACAGGGCAGGAACACTGAAGCTTTCTTT.

V gene TRBV7-9 combines with J gene TRBJ2-5; D perhaps matches TRBD1 (5 bases). There are 13 residues in the CDR3. The V end was cut by 3 bases, the J end by 5 bases, with 10 bases between. The germline gives CDR1 SEHNR, CDR2 FQNEAQ (reference sequence). The CDR3: CASSFAGSETQYF. The CDR3 nucleotides read TGTGCCAGCAGCTTTGCAGGGTCGGAGACCCAGTACTTC. Complete variable domain (other parts from reference TRBV7-9 and TRBJ2-5): DTGVSQNPRHKITKRGQNVTFRCDPISEHNRLYWYRQTLGQGPEFLTYFQNEAQLEKSRLLSDRFSAERPKGSFSTLEIQRTEQGDSAMYLCASSFAGSETQYFGPGTRLLVL.

The chain employs TRBV28 and TRBJ1-1, with TRBD1 matching over 9 bases. The germline CDR1 and CDR2 sequences are MDHEN and SYDVKM. J lost 5 bases, V lost 4 bases, and 5 bases had no gene match. The CDR3 length is 14 residues. The CDR3 sequence is CASSSGTGRTEAFF. The CDR3 nucleotides read TGTGCCAGCAGTTCTGGGACAGGGAGAACTGAAGCTTTCTTT. Filled out from reference TRBV28 and TRBJ1-1, the complete variable domain reads DVKVTQSSRYLVKRTGEKVFLECVQDMDHENMFWYRQDPGLGLRLIYFSYDVKMKEKGDIPEGYSVSREKKERFSLILESASTNQTSMYLCASSSGTGRTEAFFGQGTRLTVV.

This clone showed up just once. The gene calls are TRBV28 and TRBJ2-4; tentatively, D is TRBD2 (6 bases). The V end lost 1 base, the J end lost 1 base, and 11 bases lay between the germline ends. The germline CDR1 and CDR2 sequences are MDHEN and SYDVKM. This CDR3 has 16 residues. The CDR3 DNA follows: TGTGCCAGCAGTTTATCCAGGGACTTTGCCAAAAACATTCAGTACTTC. It codes for CASSLSRDFAKNIQYF.

The chain uses TRBV9 and TRBJ1-1, with TRBD1 matching over 7 bases. Trimming took 2 bases from V and 5 from J; bases not matched to a gene: 9. The CDR3 contains 15 residues. The V gene's germline CDR1 is SGDLS and CDR2 YYNGEE. The DNA of the CDR3 is TGTGCCAGCAGCGTGAGGACAGGTCCCGTGACTGAAGCTTTCTTT. Protein: CASSVRTGPVTEAFF.

The genes are TRBV9 and TRBJ2-3, with D possibly matching TRBD1 (7 bases). V was pared by 0 bases and J by 3 bases, with 17 bases between. This CDR3 region has 17 residues. The germline gives CDR1 SGDLS, CDR2 YYNGEE. This chain's CDR3 is CASSVAGWRGPTDTQYF. CDR3 bases: TGTGCCAGCAGCGTAGCGGGGTGGAGGGGGCCTACAGATACGCAGTATTTT.

The count of this clone is one. This chain uses TRBV14 with TRBJ2-5; 10 positions match TRBD1. TRBJ2-7 explains the end of the DNA better; the J call may be wrong. CDR1 SGHDN and CDR2 FVKESK come from the germline V gene. The CDR3 contains 13 residues. In nucleotides, the CDR3 is TGTGCCAGCAGCCCTCGGACAGGGGGCGAGCAGTACTTC. This sequence encodes CASSPRTGGEQYF.

Turning to this clone: At one boundary the junction diverges from the germline segment, which might be a read error. The V call is TRBV9, the J call TRBJ1-3, with 8 bases identical to TRBD1. This CDR3 contains 15 residues. Germline V gives CDR1 SGDLS, CDR2 YYNGEE. The CDR3 region is CTSSVGQGAGNTIYF. The CDR3 DNA follows: TGTACCAGCAGCGTAGGACAGGGAGCGGGAAACACCATATATTTT.

The chain is built from TRBV9 and TRBJ2-7, with D possibly being TRBD2 (5 bases). Germline V gene lookup returns CDR1 SGDLS and CDR2 YYNGEE. Trimming took 3 bases from V and 2 from J, leaving 15 bases between them. There are 15 residues in the CDR3. This CDR3 is CASSASGSPTYEQYF. The CDR3 DNA is TGTGCCAGCAGCGCAAGCGGTAGCCCCACCTACGAGCAGTACTTC.